Below, one TCR beta chain is given with its context. Its antigen is as yet unknown. Looked up from germline, CDR1 is SGHTA and CDR2 is FQGTGA. CDR3 length: 15 residues. The V gene end was trimmed by 0 bases and the J gene end by 3 bases; junction bases not matched to a gene: 2. The method was immunoSEQ multiplex PCR; TCRdb's version includes in-frame clones alone and lacks a portion of them. The sample records about 66,000 clones, 70% to 80% being singletons. This entry comes from a study of OX40 agonist ivuxolimab in advanced cancers. Across the study: Ivuxolimab, an antibody that agonizes OX40 (CD134), was administered to the patients. Ivuxolimab was administered intravenously to patients at 0.01 to 10 mg/kg every 2 weeks. Three patients had partial responses: one hepatocellular carcinoma, two cutaneous melanoma. Whole-study findings and limits: At 0.1 to 3.0 mg/kg and by week 6, CD4+ and CD8+ T cells in the blood had expanded clonally.

The sequencing used CD4+ or CD8+ T cells sorted from blood, collected in a trial of the OX40 agonist ivuxolimab. The V gene is TRBV7-3, the J gene TRBJ2-1, with 7 bases matching TRBD2. The origin of this receptor is an adult with an advanced solid tumor such as melanoma, head and neck, liver or kidney cancer. In nucleotides, the CDR3 is TGTGCCAGCAGCTTAACTAGCGGGCTCTACAATGAGCAGTTCTTC. Protein product: CASSLTSGLYNEQFF.